A single sample gave rise to the 13 T cell receptor beta chains below, sequenced in a study of blood T cells in healthy people across ages. Next came a second PCR, run for about 6 to 12 cycles, which used a sample-barcoded 5' primer along with a J-beta primer mix. MiXCR was run by TCRdb on the 5' RACE reads, yielding one entry per CDR3 protein. This table holds more than 650,000 distinct CDR3 sequences, around half found once. Specimen: blood. The receptors come from an elderly man in good health.

The chain is built from TRBV7-3 and TRBJ2-5; TRBD2 agrees at 7 bases. Per the germline V gene, CDR1 is SGHTA and CDR2 is FQGTGA. The CDR3 loop spans 15 amino acids. With 5 bases clipped from V and 1 base from J, the junction kept 7 bases outside the gene matches. The CDR3 reads CASSAWGLPQETQYF. The CDR3 DNA reads TGTGCCAGCAGCGCCTGGGGACTACCCCAAGAGACCCAGTACTTC.

The CDR3 nucleotides are TGCAGTGCTCCCGGACTGGGACTACCGGCTCACGAGCAGTACTTC. It is translated as CSAPGLGLPAHEQYF. V is TRBV20-1 and J is TRBJ2-7; 7 nucleotides line up with TRBD2. Germline trimming cut 5 bases from V and 5 bases from J; bases unmatched to any gene: 15. Germline-derived CDR1 and CDR2 are DFQATT and SNEGSKA (reference sequence). This CDR3 spans 15 amino acids.

The V and J genes are TRBV3-1 and TRBJ2-4; D possibly corresponds to TRBD2 (7 bases). The J call could be wrong; TRBJ2-5 is a better fit for the DNA end. The V gene's germline CDR1 is LGHDT and CDR2 YNNKEL (reference sequence). CDR3 length: 15 amino acids. The CDR3 reads CASSRAGAALETQYF. The DNA for the CDR3 is TGTGCCAGCAGCCGGGCGGGGGCTGCCCTAGAGACCCAGTACTTC.

This clonotype has only one observation. J is TRBJ2-1 and V is TRBV7-9; TRBD2 matches 11 bases. V lost 4 bases to trimming and J lost 5 bases; unmatched junction nucleotides: 13. The V gene's germline CDR1 is SEHNR and CDR2 FQNEAQ (reference sequence). The CDR3 is made up of 18 amino acids. The CDR3 DNA reads as TGTGCCAGCAGCTACCCGGGGCGGGGACTAGCGGAAAACAATGAGCAGTTCTTC. This translates into CASSYPGRGLAENNEQFF.

This sequence joins TRBV7-2 and TRBJ2-7; D is undetermined. Germline loops: CDR1 SGHTA, CDR2 FQGNSA. V was pared by 6 bases and J by 6 bases, with 12 bases between. The CDR3 consists of 12 residues. CDR3 sequence: CASRGMGREQYF. DNA of the CDR3: TGTGCCAGCAGGGGTATGGGCCGCGAGCAGTACTTC.

This clonotype was counted a few times. The rearrangement links TRBV29-1 to TRBJ2-7, with 11 bases fitting TRBD2. V trimming: 0 bases; J trimming: 9 bases; junction bases outside the gene matches: 10. Per germline, CDR1 SQVTM and CDR2 ANQGSEA. The CDR3 length is 15 residues. CDR3 sequence: CSVEDRTSGGARQYF. CDR3 coding DNA: TGCAGCGTTGAAGATCGAACTAGCGGGGGTGCCAGGCAGTACTTC.

This chain connects TRBV4-1 to TRBJ1-6; D might be TRBD1 (5 bases). Germline values: CDR1 MGHRA, CDR2 YSYEKL. Trimming removed 4 bases at V and 5 bases at J, with 15 bases between. The CDR3 is made up of 16 amino acids. The CDR3 protein is CASSPLRGEDNSPLHF. The CDR3 DNA is TGCGCCAGCAGCCCCCTCCGGGGCGAAGATAATTCACCCCTCCACTTT.

The V and J genes are TRBV24-1 and TRBJ2-6; the D gene is possibly TRBD1 (5 bases). The germline V gene has CDR1 KGHDR and CDR2 SFDVKD. V was trimmed by 9 bases and J by 3 bases, leaving 11 bases between them. The CDR3 length is 14 residues. The CDR3 reads CATAGSVGANVLTF. The CDR3 coding sequence is TGTGCCACCGCAGGGTCTGTTGGGGCCAACGTCCTGACTTTC.

This chain joins TRBV5-1 and TRBJ2-7; TRBD1 aligns across 7 bases. The CDR3 runs 15 residues. Germline values: CDR1 SGHRS, CDR2 YFSETQ. The V and J ends lost 1 base and 2 bases, in that order; junction bases with no gene match: 6. CDR3 amino acids: CASSLNSGGTYEQYF. The CDR3 coding sequence is TGCGCCAGCAGCTTGAACTCAGGGGGAACCTACGAGCAGTACTTC.

As for this clonotype: One end of the junction is discordant with germline, which a read error may explain. The V gene is TRBV10-3, the J gene TRBJ1-6; D is possibly TRBD1 (6 bases). Germline V gives CDR1 ENHRY, CDR2 SYGVKD. The CDR3 contains 14 residues. This chain's CDR3 is CAITEGVGNSPLHF. For the CDR3, the DNA is TGTGCCATCACTGAGGGGGTAGGTAATTCACCCCTCCACTTT.

As concerns this clonotype: Relative to the germline gene, one junction end is altered; a read error may explain this. This rearrangement joins TRBV6-6 to TRBJ1-6; 8 nucleotides agree with TRBD1. The CDR3 contains 14 residues. CDR1 is MNHNY, CDR2 SVGAGI, per germline (reference sequence). The DNA for the CDR3 is TGTGCCAGCAGTCAAGACAGGGGCTACTCACCCCCCCACTTT. Residues: CASSQDRGYSPPHF.

This rearrangement joins TRBV7-2 to TRBJ2-1; 7 bases are shared with TRBD2. The CDR3 runs to 14 residues. V was pared by 4 bases and J by 10 bases, with 10 bases of the junction left unmatched. Germline V gene data show CDR1 as SGHTA and CDR2 as FQGNSA. The CDR3 loop reads CASSSAGSSYEQFF. For the CDR3, the DNA is TGTGCCAGCAGCTCAGCGGGGTCCTCCTACGAGCAGTTCTTC.

The V call is TRBV21-1, the J call TRBJ1-2; TRBD1 reflects the table's D call only, with no check against the DNA. TRBV21-1 is assigned pseudogene status. This CDR3 has 17 amino acids. CDR3 amino acids: CASSSPHRDRDNYGYTF. CDR3 DNA: TGTGCCAGCAGCAGCCCGCACCGGGACAGGGATAACTATGGCTACACCTTC.